These T cell receptor beta chains were read from a single sample in a study of shared clonotypes between healthy human individuals. Assay: immunoSEQ multiplex PCR; the TCRdb copy retains only in-frame clones and omits some. The sample carries hundreds of thousands of clones, 95% to 97% recorded once. Sequencing used naive CD8+ T cells sorted from blood. The receptors derive from a woman in her twenties or thirties in good health. CDR3s include the opening cysteine and the closing phenylalanine or tryptophan. The order of the fields is clone size, V gene, D gene, J gene, CDR3 protein, CDR3 DNA. A D gene is named only where the DNA matches it firmly. Some rows mark clone size as missing; the rest say once, few, many or name a class of expanded clone.

>NA|TRBV9|NA|TRBJ1-4
CASSNSRTNEKLFF
TGTGCCAGCAGCAACAGTAGAACTAATGAAAAACTGTTTTTT
>NA|TRBV13|TRBD2|TRBJ2-5
CASSSSGIQETQYF
TGTGCCAGCAGCTCAAGCGGGATACAAGAGACCCAGTACTTC
>NA|TRBV28|NA|TRBJ2-2
CASSFKGTNLGTNTGELFF
TGTGCCAGCAGTTTTAAGGGGACCAATTTAGGCACGAACACCGGGGAGCTGTTTTTT
>NA|TRBV27|TRBD1|TRBJ2-2
CASRTGGATGELFF
TGTGCCAGCAGAACAGGGGGTGCCACCGGGGAGCTGTTTTTT
>NA|TRBV27|NA|TRBJ1-5
CACYVFNQPQHF
TGTGCCTGTTATGTCTTCAATCAGCCCCAGCATTTT
>NA|TRBV19|NA|TRBJ2-7
CAGTKGWYEQYF
TGTGCCGGTACTAAGGGGTGGTACGAGCAGTACTTC
>NA|TRBV27|NA|TRBJ1-1
CASSLAGGTEAFF
TGTGCCAGCAGTTTGGCGGGAGGGACTGAAGCTTTCTTT
>NA|TRBV2|NA|TRBJ2-7
CASAPGRYEQYF
TGTGCCAGTGCACCGGGCCGCTACGAGCAGTACTTC
>NA|TRBV7-6|NA|TRBJ1-1
CASSPGAGNMNTEAFF
TGTGCCAGCAGTCCGGGCGCAGGGAACATGAACACTGAAGCTTTCTTT
>NA|TRBV15|TRBD1|TRBJ2-1
CATSIDRGRWNEQFF
TGTGCCACCAGCATCGACAGGGGGCGGTGGAATGAGCAGTTCTTC
>NA|TRBV6-6|TRBD1|TRBJ2-2
CASSPARDRTGELFF
TGTGCCAGCAGTCCGGCGAGGGACAGGACCGGGGAGCTGTTTTTT
>NA|TRBV25-1|NA|TRBJ2-1
CASSDRGPYNEQFF
TGTGCCAGCAGTGACAGGGGACCCTACAATGAGCAGTTCTTC
>NA|TRBV28|NA|TRBJ2-2
CASSFPEPGVNTGELFF
TGTGCCAGCAGTTTCCCCGAACCCGGGGTAAACACCGGGGAGCTGTTTTTT
>NA|TRBV4-1|NA|TRBJ2-7
CASSLDLHRVYEQYF
TGCGCCAGCAGCCTGGATCTGCATAGGGTATACGAGCAGTACTTC
>NA|TRBV5-4|TRBD2|TRBJ2-2
CASSLETSVDGELFF
TGTGCCAGCAGCCTAGAGACTAGCGTCGACGGGGAGCTGTTTTTT
>NA|TRBV29-1|NA|TRBJ2-1
CSAEGDNEQFF
TGCAGCGCCGAGGGGGACAATGAGCAGTTCTTC
>once|TRBV30|TRBD1|TRBJ1-2
CAWSRILLWDRPSPSHGYTF
TGTGCCTGGAGCCGTATCTTGCTATGGGACAGGCCTTCTCCCAGCCATGGCTACACCTTC
>NA|TRBV19|NA|TRBJ2-3
CASRTDRAGNTDTQYF
TGTGCCAGCCGAACGGACCGGGCAGGGAACACAGATACGCAGTATTTT
>NA|TRBV7-2|NA|TRBJ2-7
CASSLILRGLYEQYF
TGTGCCAGCAGCTTAATTTTGCGGGGTCTCTACGAGCAGTACTTC
>NA|TRBV28|NA|TRBJ2-5
CASSFGRQIQETQYF
TGTGCCAGCAGTTTCGGCAGGCAGATCCAAGAGACCCAGTACTTC
>NA|TRBV7-7|NA|TRBJ2-5
CASSLGEAQETQYF
TGTGCCAGCAGCTTGGGAGAAGCTCAAGAGACCCAGTACTTC
>NA|TRBV30|NA|TRBJ2-1
CAWRAQSSYNEQFF
TGTGCCTGGCGTGCCCAGAGCTCCTACAATGAGCAGTTCTTC
>NA|TRBV28|TRBD2|TRBJ2-7
CASSFILTSGSYEQYF
TGTGCCAGCAGTTTCATCCTTACTAGCGGGAGTTACGAGCAGTACTTC
>NA|TRBV5-4|TRBD2|TRBJ2-1
CASSPTSGYNEQFF
TGTGCCAGCAGCCCGACTAGCGGATACAATGAGCAGTTCTTC
>NA|TRBV29-1|NA|TRBJ2-2
CSVGDGSRTGELFF
TGCAGCGTTGGCGACGGGAGTAGAACCGGGGAGCTGTTTTTT
>NA|TRBV4-1|TRBD1|TRBJ2-7
CASSQTGQGPTYEQYF
TGCGCCAGCAGCCAAACCGGACAGGGCCCAACCTACGAGCAGTACTTC